These T cell receptor beta chains were read from a single sample in a study of identical twins. From the 5' RACE reads, TCRdb called clonotypes with MiXCR, one entry per CDR3 protein. This repertoire shows roughly 230,000 distinct CDR3 sequences, roughly 8.7% found once; its top ten account for approximately 3%. These data were also reused for a study on yellow fever vaccine responses in identical twins.

The specimen sequenced was CD8+ T cells sorted from blood. The receptor source for this set is a woman aged 18-29 years in good health. CDR3s include the opening cysteine and the closing phenylalanine or tryptophan. Fields, in order: CDR3 protein, CDR3 DNA, J gene, V gene, clone size, D gene. A D gene is named only where the DNA matches it firmly. Some rows mark clone size as missing; the rest say once, few, many or name a class of expanded clone.

CDR3aa: CATSRETGFSYEQYF
CDR3nt: TGTGCCACCAGCAGAGAGACAGGTTTTTCCTACGAGCAGTACTTC
j_gene: TRBJ2-7
v_gene: TRBV15
abundance: NA
d_gene: NA

CDR3aa: CATSDAATGTGVFGELFF
CDR3nt: TGTGCCACCAGTGATGCTGCGACCGGGACAGGGGTTTTCGGGGAGCTGTTTTTT
j_gene: TRBJ2-2
v_gene: TRBV24-1
abundance: few
d_gene: TRBD1

CDR3aa: CARRAGGWSYEQYF
CDR3nt: TGTGCCAGGCGTGCCGGCGGCTGGTCCTACGAGCAGTACTTC
j_gene: TRBJ2-7
v_gene: TRBV27
abundance: many
d_gene: NA

CDR3aa: CASSRGQDGYTF
CDR3nt: TGTGCCAGCAGCCGCGGTCAAGATGGCTACACCTTC
j_gene: TRBJ1-2
v_gene: TRBV11-2
abundance: NA
d_gene: NA

CDR3aa: CSAPQVSSYEQYF
CDR3nt: TGCAGTGCCCCACAGGTTTCCTCCTACGAGCAGTACTTC
j_gene: TRBJ2-7
v_gene: TRBV20-1
abundance: many
d_gene: NA

CDR3aa: CASSTTRSFAGGQRDTQYF
CDR3nt: TGTGCCAGCAGTACCACCCGCTCGTTCGCGGGGGGGCAAAGAGATACGCAGTATTTT
j_gene: TRBJ2-3
v_gene: TRBV28
abundance: many
d_gene: TRBD2

CDR3aa: CASSGTSTEAFF
CDR3nt: TGTGCCAGCAGCGGGACAAGCACTGAAGCTTTCTTT
j_gene: TRBJ1-1
v_gene: TRBV5-4
abundance: NA
d_gene: NA

CDR3aa: CASSQDGSEQYF
CDR3nt: TGTGCCAGCAGCCAAGATGGCAGTGAGCAGTACTTC
j_gene: TRBJ2-7
v_gene: TRBV4-2
abundance: few
d_gene: NA

CDR3aa: CSARDPVGQSSYEQYF
CDR3nt: TGCAGTGCTAGAGATCCGGTCGGGCAGAGCTCCTACGAGCAGTACTTC
j_gene: TRBJ2-7
v_gene: TRBV20-1
abundance: many
d_gene: NA

CDR3aa: CASSHHPGRTSGREVSYEQYF
CDR3nt: TGCGCCAGCAGCCACCACCCGGGTAGGACGTCTGGGCGGGAGGTCTCCTACGAGCAGTACTTC
j_gene: TRBJ2-7
v_gene: TRBV4-3
abundance: many
d_gene: TRBD2

CDR3aa: CASSPRDSEAKNIQYF
CDR3nt: TGTGCCAGCAGCCCCAGGGACAGCGAAGCCAAAAACATTCAGTACTTC
j_gene: TRBJ2-4
v_gene: TRBV3-1
abundance: few
d_gene: TRBD1

CDR3aa: CASSWTVAYEQYF
CDR3nt: TGTGCCAGCAGTTGGACAGTTGCCTACGAGCAGTACTTC
j_gene: TRBJ2-7
v_gene: TRBV2
abundance: many
d_gene: NA

CDR3aa: CASSYLRTIPPHNEQFF
CDR3nt: TGTGCCAGCAGTTACTTAAGGACTATCCCTCCCCACAATGAGCAGTTCTTC
j_gene: TRBJ2-1
v_gene: TRBV6-5
abundance: few
d_gene: NA

CDR3aa: CASSPPGLAGPSLGYNEQFF
CDR3nt: TGTGCCAGCTCACCACCGGGACTAGCGGGGCCTTCTCTCGGGTACAATGAGCAGTTCTTC
j_gene: TRBJ2-1
v_gene: TRBV18
abundance: many
d_gene: TRBD2

CDR3aa: CASSFAGVRNEQFF
CDR3nt: TGTGCCAGCAGCTTCGCGGGAGTGAGGAATGAGCAGTTCTTC
j_gene: TRBJ2-1
v_gene: TRBV12-3/TRBV12-4
abundance: many
d_gene: TRBD2

CDR3aa: CASSSRSRLEMHF
CDR3nt: TGTGCCAGTAGTTCCCGATCCCGACTGGAAATGCATTTT
j_gene: TRBJ1-5
v_gene: TRBV19
abundance: NA
d_gene: NA

CDR3aa: CASSHHDAGGEETQYF
CDR3nt: TGTGCCAGCAGCCACCACGACGCAGGGGGCGAAGAGACCCAGTACTTC
j_gene: TRBJ2-5
v_gene: TRBV14
abundance: NA
d_gene: TRBD1

CDR3aa: CASSQIRNYGYTF
CDR3nt: TGTGCCAGCAGCCAAATAAGGAACTATGGCTACACCTTC
j_gene: TRBJ1-2
v_gene: TRBV14
abundance: few
d_gene: NA

CDR3aa: CASTLGPPPHNEQFF
CDR3nt: TGTGCCAGCACCCTCGGGCCACCCCCTCACAATGAGCAGTTCTTC
j_gene: TRBJ2-1
v_gene: TRBV11-2
abundance: NA
d_gene: NA

CDR3aa: CASSDNSGDGGELFF
CDR3nt: TGTGCCAGCAGTGACAATTCAGGGGACGGCGGGGAGCTGTTTTTT
j_gene: TRBJ2-2
v_gene: TRBV6-4
abundance: NA
d_gene: NA

CDR3aa: CATSRDTTPSEQFF
CDR3nt: TGTGCCACCAGCAGAGATACGACCCCCAGTGAGCAGTTCTTC
j_gene: TRBJ2-1
v_gene: TRBV15
abundance: few
d_gene: NA

CDR3aa: CASNERGSTGELFF
CDR3nt: TGTGCCAGCAACGAGAGGGGCTCGACCGGGGAGCTGTTTTTT
j_gene: TRBJ2-2
v_gene: TRBV14
abundance: few
d_gene: NA

CDR3aa: CASSAPAGGTQNTGELFF
CDR3nt: TGTGCCAGCAGCGCCCCCGCGGGCGGGACACAAAACACCGGGGAGCTGTTTTTT
j_gene: TRBJ2-2
v_gene: TRBV9
abundance: NA
d_gene: NA

CDR3aa: CASSVDRTPEAFF
CDR3nt: TGTGCCAGCAGTGTCGACAGGACGCCTGAAGCTTTCTTT
j_gene: TRBJ1-1
v_gene: TRBV25-1
abundance: NA
d_gene: NA

CDR3aa: CASSGGGGGSTDTQYF
CDR3nt: TGTGCCAGCAGTGGGGGGGGAGGGGGTTCCACAGATACGCAGTATTTT
j_gene: TRBJ2-3
v_gene: TRBV12-3/TRBV12-4
abundance: many
d_gene: NA

CDR3aa: CASSLGLAAGGTDTQYF
CDR3nt: TGTGCCAGCAGTCTCGGACTAGCGGCGGGTGGCACAGATACGCAGTATTTT
j_gene: TRBJ2-3
v_gene: TRBV6-2/TRBV6-3
abundance: few
d_gene: TRBD2

CDR3aa: CSARPYYLPQETQYF
CDR3nt: TGCAGTGCTAGACCTTACTACTTACCGCAAGAGACCCAGTACTTC
j_gene: TRBJ2-5
v_gene: TRBV20-1
abundance: NA
d_gene: NA

CDR3aa: CASSLSGQEDNEQFF
CDR3nt: TGTGCCAGCAGCTTATCCGGACAGGAAGACAATGAGCAGTTCTTC
j_gene: TRBJ2-1
v_gene: TRBV7-9
abundance: few
d_gene: TRBD1

CDR3aa: CANWREDNQPQHF
CDR3nt: TGTGCCAATTGGCGGGAGGACAATCAGCCCCAGCATTTT
j_gene: TRBJ1-5
v_gene: TRBV7-4
abundance: few
d_gene: NA

CDR3aa: CAWSVLEHNEQFF
CDR3nt: TGTGCCTGGAGTGTACTTGAGCACAATGAGCAGTTCTTC
j_gene: TRBJ2-1
v_gene: TRBV30
abundance: few
d_gene: NA

CDR3aa: CASSTDRGYEQYF
CDR3nt: TGCGCCAGCAGCACGGACAGGGGCTACGAGCAGTACTTC
j_gene: TRBJ2-7
v_gene: TRBV5-1
abundance: many
d_gene: TRBD1

CDR3aa: CASSPTETGAYEQYF
CDR3nt: TGTGCCAGCTCACCGACCGAGACAGGGGCTTACGAGCAGTACTTC
j_gene: TRBJ2-7
v_gene: TRBV18
abundance: NA
d_gene: TRBD1

CDR3aa: CASSTGPYEQYF
CDR3nt: TGTGCCAGCAGTACAGGGCCCTACGAGCAGTACTTC
j_gene: TRBJ2-7
v_gene: TRBV12-3/TRBV12-4
abundance: many
d_gene: NA

CDR3aa: CASSKIIGDTNTYEQYF
CDR3nt: TGTGCCAGCAGCAAAATAATAGGGGACACAAATACCTACGAGCAGTACTTC
j_gene: TRBJ2-7
v_gene: TRBV21-1
abundance: many
d_gene: NA

CDR3aa: CASSFEGVMRNTGELFF
CDR3nt: TGCGCCAGCAGCTTTGAGGGGGTGATGCGTAACACCGGGGAGCTGTTTTTT
j_gene: TRBJ2-2
v_gene: TRBV5-1
abundance: NA
d_gene: NA

CDR3aa: CSARGLSDPFEKLFF
CDR3nt: TGCAGTGCTAGAGGACTTTCGGATCCCTTCGAAAAACTGTTTTTT
j_gene: TRBJ1-4
v_gene: TRBV20-1
abundance: few
d_gene: NA

CDR3aa: CATSRARERGEQYF
CDR3nt: TGTGCCACCAGCAGAGCCAGGGAACGGGGCGAGCAGTACTTC
j_gene: TRBJ2-7
v_gene: TRBV15
abundance: few
d_gene: NA

CDR3aa: CASSAGLAGSYEQYF
CDR3nt: TGTGCCAGCAGCGCGGGACTAGCGGGATCCTACGAGCAGTACTTC
j_gene: TRBJ2-7
v_gene: TRBV3-1
abundance: many
d_gene: TRBD2

CDR3aa: CASRSEGQNIQYF
CDR3nt: TGTGCCAGCAGGTCTGAAGGTCAAAACATTCAGTACTTC
j_gene: TRBJ2-4
v_gene: TRBV7-9
abundance: NA
d_gene: NA

CDR3aa: CASSFHLPKGQETQYF
CDR3nt: TGTGCCAGCAGTTTTCATCTTCCAAAGGGCCAAGAGACCCAGTACTTC
j_gene: TRBJ2-5
v_gene: TRBV27
abundance: NA
d_gene: NA

CDR3aa: CASSSAAGADTQYF
CDR3nt: TGTGCCAGCAGTTCGGCGGCTGGGGCAGATACGCAGTATTTT
j_gene: TRBJ2-3
v_gene: TRBV27
abundance: few
d_gene: NA

CDR3aa: CAIRGQYNEQFF
CDR3nt: TGTGCCATCAGAGGACAGTACAATGAGCAGTTCTTC
j_gene: TRBJ2-1
v_gene: TRBV10-3
abundance: NA
d_gene: NA

CDR3aa: CASRPGSGSYEQYF
CDR3nt: TGTGCCAGTAGGCCAGGGAGCGGGTCCTACGAGCAGTACTTC
j_gene: TRBJ2-7
v_gene: TRBV19
abundance: NA
d_gene: NA

CDR3aa: CASSHRDGQAVDEQFF
CDR3nt: TGTGCCAGCAGCCACCGGGACGGCCAGGCGGTGGATGAGCAGTTCTTC
j_gene: TRBJ2-1
v_gene: TRBV3-1
abundance: many
d_gene: NA

CDR3aa: CASSPGDNSPLHF
CDR3nt: TGTGCCAGCAGTCCAGGGGATAATTCACCCCTCCACTTT
j_gene: TRBJ1-6
v_gene: TRBV6-4
abundance: many
d_gene: NA

CDR3aa: CASSQDFRGYDEQFF
CDR3nt: TGTGCCAGCAGCCAAGATTTCAGGGGGTACGATGAGCAGTTCTTC
j_gene: TRBJ2-1
v_gene: TRBV3-1
abundance: few
d_gene: TRBD1

CDR3aa: CSPGDTEAFF
CDR3nt: TGCAGCCCGGGGGACACTGAAGCTTTCTTT
j_gene: TRBJ1-1
v_gene: TRBV29-1
abundance: many
d_gene: NA

CDR3aa: CAISEPWDPLADTQYF
CDR3nt: TGTGCCATCAGTGAGCCTTGGGACCCCCTGGCAGATACGCAGTATTTT
j_gene: TRBJ2-3
v_gene: TRBV10-3
abundance: few
d_gene: NA

CDR3aa: CASSGLGAGEGTDTQYF
CDR3nt: TGTGCCAGCAGCGGCCTAGGGGCGGGAGAAGGGACAGATACGCAGTATTTT
j_gene: TRBJ2-3
v_gene: TRBV7-9
abundance: few
d_gene: TRBD2

CDR3aa: CASRSVSRLSYEQYF
CDR3nt: TGTGCCAGCCGGTCTGTTTCTCGACTCTCCTACGAGCAGTACTTC
j_gene: TRBJ2-7
v_gene: TRBV28
abundance: NA
d_gene: NA

CDR3aa: CASSLAGVTYNEQFF
CDR3nt: TGTGCCAGCAGCTTAGCGGGGGTTACCTACAATGAGCAGTTCTTC
j_gene: TRBJ2-1
v_gene: TRBV7-9
abundance: few
d_gene: NA

CDR3aa: CASSQGLEQFF
CDR3nt: TGTGCCAGCAGTCAGGGGCTTGAGCAGTTCTTC
j_gene: TRBJ2-1
v_gene: TRBV5-4
abundance: NA
d_gene: NA

CDR3aa: CSVERGGETYEQYF
CDR3nt: TGCAGCGTTGAACGGGGCGGGGAGACCTACGAGCAGTACTTC
j_gene: TRBJ2-7
v_gene: TRBV29-1
abundance: many
d_gene: NA

CDR3aa: CASATGENQPQHF
CDR3nt: TGTGCCAGCGCGACAGGGGAAAATCAGCCCCAGCATTTT
j_gene: TRBJ1-5
v_gene: TRBV6-4
abundance: many
d_gene: TRBD1

CDR3aa: CASSVRGGADTQYF
CDR3nt: TGTGCCAGCAGCGTACGAGGGGGCGCAGATACGCAGTATTTT
j_gene: TRBJ2-3
v_gene: TRBV9
abundance: few
d_gene: TRBD1

CDR3aa: CATSRDLAANNEQFF
CDR3nt: TGTGCCACCAGCAGAGATCTGGCAGCGAACAATGAGCAGTTCTTC
j_gene: TRBJ2-1
v_gene: TRBV15
abundance: few
d_gene: NA

CDR3aa: CASSPWTGYWDEQFF
CDR3nt: TGTGCCAGCAGCCCTTGGACGGGATACTGGGATGAGCAGTTCTTC
j_gene: TRBJ2-1
v_gene: TRBV7-2
abundance: NA
d_gene: NA

CDR3aa: CASSLSTLRTKTFYEQYF
CDR3nt: TGTGCCAGCAGTTTATCCACCCTTAGGACTAAAACTTTCTACGAGCAGTACTTC
j_gene: TRBJ2-7
v_gene: TRBV28
abundance: few
d_gene: NA

CDR3aa: CASCGDPYNEQFF
CDR3nt: TGTGCCAGCTGCGGGGACCCCTACAATGAGCAGTTCTTC
j_gene: TRBJ2-1
v_gene: TRBV2
abundance: NA
d_gene: NA

CDR3aa: CASSSYRDPWGADTQYF
CDR3nt: TGTGCCAGCAGTTCCTACCGGGACCCTTGGGGGGCAGATACGCAGTATTTT
j_gene: TRBJ2-3
v_gene: TRBV28
abundance: few
d_gene: NA